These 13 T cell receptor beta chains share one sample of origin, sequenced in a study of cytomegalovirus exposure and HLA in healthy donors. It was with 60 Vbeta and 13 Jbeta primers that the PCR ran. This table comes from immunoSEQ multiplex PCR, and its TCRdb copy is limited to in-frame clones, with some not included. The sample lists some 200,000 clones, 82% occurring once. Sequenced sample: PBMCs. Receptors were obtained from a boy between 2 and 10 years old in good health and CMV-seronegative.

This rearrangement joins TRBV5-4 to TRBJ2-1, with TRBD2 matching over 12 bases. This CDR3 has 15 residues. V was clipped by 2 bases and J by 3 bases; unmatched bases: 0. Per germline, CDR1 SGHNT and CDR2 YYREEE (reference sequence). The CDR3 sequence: CASSLLAGGYNEQFF. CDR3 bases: TGTGCCAGCAGCTTACTAGCGGGGGGCTACAATGAGCAGTTCTTC.

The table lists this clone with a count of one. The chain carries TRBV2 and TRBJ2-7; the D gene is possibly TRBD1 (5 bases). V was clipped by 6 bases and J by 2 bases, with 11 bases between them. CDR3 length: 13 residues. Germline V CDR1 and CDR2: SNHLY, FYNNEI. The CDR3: CASRTWGPYEQYF. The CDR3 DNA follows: TGTGCCAGCAGGACGTGGGGCCCCTACGAGCAGTACTTC.

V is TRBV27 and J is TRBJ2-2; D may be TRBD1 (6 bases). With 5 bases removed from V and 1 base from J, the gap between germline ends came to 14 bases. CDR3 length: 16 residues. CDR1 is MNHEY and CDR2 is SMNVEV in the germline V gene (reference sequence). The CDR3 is CASSPPGQKNTGELFF. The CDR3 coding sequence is TGTGCCAGCAGTCCCCCAGGACAGAAGAACACCGGGGAGCTGTTTTTT.

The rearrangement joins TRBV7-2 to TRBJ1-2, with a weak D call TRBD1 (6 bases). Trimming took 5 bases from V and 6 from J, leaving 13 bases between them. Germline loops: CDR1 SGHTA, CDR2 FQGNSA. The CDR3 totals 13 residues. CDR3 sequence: CASSQRGTNGYTF. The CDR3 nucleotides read TGTGCCAGCAGCCAGAGGGGGACGAATGGCTACACCTTC.

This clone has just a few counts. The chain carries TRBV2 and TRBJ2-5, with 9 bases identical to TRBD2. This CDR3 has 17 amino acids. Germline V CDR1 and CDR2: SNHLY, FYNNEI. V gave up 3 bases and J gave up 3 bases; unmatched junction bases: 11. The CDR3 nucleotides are TGTGCCAGCAGTGATTTGGGGTTTCGCGGGGGGGAAGAGACCCAGTACTTC. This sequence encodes CASSDLGFRGGEETQYF.

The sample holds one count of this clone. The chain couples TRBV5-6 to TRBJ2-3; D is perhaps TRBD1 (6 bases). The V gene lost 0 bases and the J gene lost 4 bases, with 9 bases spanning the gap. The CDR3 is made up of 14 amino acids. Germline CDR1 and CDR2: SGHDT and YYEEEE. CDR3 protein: CASSLVDSPDTQYF. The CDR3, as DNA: TGTGCCAGCAGCTTGGTGGACAGCCCAGATACGCAGTATTTT.

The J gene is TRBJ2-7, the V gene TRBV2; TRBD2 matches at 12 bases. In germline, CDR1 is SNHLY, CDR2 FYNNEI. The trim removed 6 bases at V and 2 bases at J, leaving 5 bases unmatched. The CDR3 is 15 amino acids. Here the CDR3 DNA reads TGTGCCAGCAGGGATACTAGCGGGGGGACCTACGAGCAGTACTTC. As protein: CASRDTSGGTYEQYF. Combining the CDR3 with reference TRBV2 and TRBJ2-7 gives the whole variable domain EPEVTQTPSHQVTQMGQEVILRCVPISNHLYFYWYRQILGQKVEFLVSFYNNEISEKSEIFDDQFSVERPDGSNFTLKIRSTKLEDSAMYFCASRDTSGGTYEQYFGPGTRLTVT.

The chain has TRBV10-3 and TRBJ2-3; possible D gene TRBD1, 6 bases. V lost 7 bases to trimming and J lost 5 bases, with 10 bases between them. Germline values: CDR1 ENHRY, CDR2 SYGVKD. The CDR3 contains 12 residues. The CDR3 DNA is TGTGCCATCAAAGAGGGGGAAGATACGCAGTATTTT. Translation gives CAIKEGEDTQYF.

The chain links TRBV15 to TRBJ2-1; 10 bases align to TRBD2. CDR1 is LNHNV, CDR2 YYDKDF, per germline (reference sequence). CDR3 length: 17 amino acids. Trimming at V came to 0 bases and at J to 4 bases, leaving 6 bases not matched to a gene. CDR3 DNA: TGTGCCACCAGCAGAGACGCCAGGACTAGCGGTTACAATGAGCAGTTCTTC. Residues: CATSRDARTSGYNEQFF.

The CDR3 loop is CASSYRGVRDLMNTEAFF. CDR3 nucleotides: TGTGCCAGCAGTTACCGGGGGGTTCGGGACCTCATGAACACTGAAGCTTTCTTT. The genes are TRBV11-2 and TRBJ1-1; D perhaps matches TRBD1 (5 bases). The CDR3 loop spans 18 amino acids. Germline loops: CDR1 SGHAT, CDR2 FQNNGV. Trimming pared 6 bases from V and 0 bases from J, leaving 23 bases between.

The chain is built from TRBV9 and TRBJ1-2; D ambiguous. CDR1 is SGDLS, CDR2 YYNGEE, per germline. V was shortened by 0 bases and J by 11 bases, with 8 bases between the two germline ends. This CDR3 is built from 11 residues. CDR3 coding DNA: TGTGCCAGCAGCGTAGGAGGGAGGTACACCTTC. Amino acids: CASSVGGRYTF. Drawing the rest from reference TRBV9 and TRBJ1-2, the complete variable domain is DSGVTQTPKHLITATGQRVTLRCSPRSGDLSVYWYQQSLDQGLQFLIQYYNGEERAKGNILERFSAQQFPDLHSELNLSSLELGDSALYFCASSVGGRYTFGSGTRLTVV.

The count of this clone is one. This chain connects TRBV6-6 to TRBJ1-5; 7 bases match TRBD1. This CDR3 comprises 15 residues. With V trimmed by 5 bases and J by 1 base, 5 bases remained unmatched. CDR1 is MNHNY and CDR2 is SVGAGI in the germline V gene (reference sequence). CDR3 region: CASSVRQGSNQPQHF. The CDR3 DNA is TGTGCCAGCAGTGTACGACAGGGAAGCAATCAGCCCCAGCATTTT.

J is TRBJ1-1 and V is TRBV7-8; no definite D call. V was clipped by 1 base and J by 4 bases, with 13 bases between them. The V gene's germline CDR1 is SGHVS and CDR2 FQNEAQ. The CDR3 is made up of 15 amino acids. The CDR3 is CASSLETNNPTEAFF. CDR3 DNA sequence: TGTGCCAGCAGCTTAGAGACTAACAACCCCACTGAAGCTTTCTTT. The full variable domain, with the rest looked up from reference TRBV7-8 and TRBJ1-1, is GAGVSQSPRYKVAKRGQDVALRCDPISGHVSLFWYQQALGQGPEFLTYFQNEAQLDKSGLPSDRFFAERPEGSVSTLKIQRTQQEDSAVYLCASSLETNNPTEAFFGQGTRLTVV.